This T cell receptor (beta chain) is drawn from a study of PD-L1 blockade in urothelial cancer. Study summary: Atezolizumab therapy began for patients in about 2014, dosed at 1,200 mg intravenously every 3 weeks. As for prior chemotherapy regimens, patients had received 0 to 3. Investigators checked blood 3 weeks (second dose) and 6 weeks after treatment start.

Clones were read by immunoSEQ multiplex PCR, and TCRdb kept only the in-frame ones, dropping some. The repertoire includes about 70,000 clones, about 85% of them detected once, and about 5.1% sits in the top ten. Trimming shortened V by 4 bases and J by 0 bases, and 19 bases separated the two germline ends. The CDR3 totals 18 residues. CDR1 and CDR2 from the germline V gene are MNHNS and SASEGT. Notes on this clone: Antigen specificity is unknown.

Study observations and caveats: When measured at 3 weeks, tumor-associated blood clones expanded more in durable-benefit patients.

The sequence came from a man in his 70s with urothelial cancer. The V gene is TRBV6-1, the J gene TRBJ2-1; D might be TRBD2 (6 bases). The sample here was PBMCs, taken around atezolizumab (anti-PD-L1) treatment. The CDR3 sequence is CASSATRGTVSSYNEQFF. CDR3 bases: TGTGCCAGCAGTGCCACCCGGGGGACGGTGAGCTCCTACAATGAGCAGTTCTTC.